This record concerns one T cell receptor beta chain sequence. The V gene's germline CDR1 is LNHNV and CDR2 YYDKDF (reference sequence). Deletions cut 5 bases from V and 6 bases from J, with 17 bases between. The CDR3 consists of 14 residues. This sample was taken from a study of blood T cell repertoires in COVID-19. Study-level information: The study drew acute and convalescent COVID-19 samples from the United States, Italy and Spain. Sources were T cells, B-cell-depleted T cells, or PBMCs; the material itself was cDNA or gDNA.

In the study's own analysis: Using reference gene primer amplification, nucleated cell counts were estimated. Clones were read by immunoSEQ multiplex PCR, and TCRdb kept only the in-frame ones, dropping some. D and trimming were read from the DNA, whereas the V and J calls and clone size are those reported in that table. This table has about 200,000 clones, 88% appearing once. The chain employs TRBV15 and TRBJ2-7, with a tentative D call TRBD2 (5 bases). Sequences were obtained from peripheral blood. The receptor was isolated from a man younger than 30 with active or convalescent COVID-19. The CDR3 spells CATSGLGSVGEQYF. The CDR3 DNA sequence: TGTGCCACCAGCGGACTGGGCTCGGTAGGCGAGCAGTACTTC.